Listed below are T cell receptor beta chains from one sample, sequenced in a study of cytomegalovirus exposure and HLA in healthy donors. Data came from immunoSEQ multiplex PCR; TCRdb stores just in-frame clones and leaves some out. The top ten hold around 4.7% of the sample, which has fewer than 200,000 clones, around 80% seen once. The material sequenced was PBMCs. These receptors originate from a male donor in good health and CMV-seronegative. Each CDR3 is given without its conserved first and last residue. A D gene is named only where the DNA matches it firmly.

v_gene,d_gene,CDR3aa
TRBV28,TRBD2,ASSPRTSGRGSSYNEQF
TRBV5-1,TRBD1,ASSLTGQGNYGYT
TRBV29-1,-,SANRRDEKLF
TRBV29-1,-,SVPGSYEQY
TRBV2,-,ASRLVAEQY
TRBV7-2,TRBD1,ASSSGQDYGYT
TRBV6-6,TRBD1,ATLGTGVEKLF
TRBV9,-,ASSVAGTSSYNEQF
TRBV6-4,-,ASSYTDSPLH
TRBV7-2,-,ASNLDSPKAF
TRBV28,-,ASCLRQDGTQY
TRBV6-6,TRBD2,ASRETSGSYEQY
TRBV28,TRBD1,ASKGQYRNQPQH
TRBV7-2,TRBD2,ASNPVKLAGGYGANVLT
TRBV7-8,-,ASSFLASSSYEQY
TRBV18,-,ASSPGQSTEAF
TRBV11-2,TRBD2,ASSRGPQRGGRSTDTQY
TRBV21-1,-,ASSKEDRVGNTIY
TRBV15,TRBD1,ATSRDRVIEQY
TRBV30,TRBD1,AWSPGQGSY
TRBV5-6,-,ASKAREGSRRTGELF
TRBV5-4,-,ASSLAFPKGGAEAF
TRBV7-2,-,ASSSRRGSEKLF
TRBV4-2,TRBD1,ASSDRQGQDTQY
TRBV4-2,-,ASSQDGTPNQPQH
TRBV29-1,-,SVESYNEQF
TRBV6-1,-,ASSVDRLSYGHNSPLH
TRBV5-3,-,ARSLGSTGELF
TRBV7-2,-,ASSLEERRADTQY
TRBV4-2,TRBD2,ASSQDLVRTSVFYEQF
TRBV7-9,-,ASSGGGEETNIQY
TRBV5-1,-,ASSLDFYGYT
TRBV9,-,ASSGRVPNEKLF
TRBV5-1,-,ASSLVWRGPYEQY
TRBV4-3,TRBD1,ASSPSGGTGVGEQY
TRBV18,TRBD1,ASSPTGTGGSWTSGNTIY
TRBV7-9,TRBD2,SSSLSLAAEQY
TRBV19,-,ASSMGQGVYEQY
TRBV4-3,TRBD2,ASSQDLGTSGRGSIQY
TRBV5-6,TRBD1,ASSPPDRGPYEQY
TRBV6-6,TRBD2,ASSPGTSGYNEQF
TRBV29-1,-,SVVITGHEQY
TRBV27,-,ASSSVGGLNEQF
TRBV14,-,ASSQQGPEQF
TRBV14,TRBD1,ASSQPQGAGTDTQY
TRBV7-8,-,ASILVGDTQY
TRBV30,-,AWGRGNEKLF
TRBV11-3,-,ASSLDQGGSASYNEQF